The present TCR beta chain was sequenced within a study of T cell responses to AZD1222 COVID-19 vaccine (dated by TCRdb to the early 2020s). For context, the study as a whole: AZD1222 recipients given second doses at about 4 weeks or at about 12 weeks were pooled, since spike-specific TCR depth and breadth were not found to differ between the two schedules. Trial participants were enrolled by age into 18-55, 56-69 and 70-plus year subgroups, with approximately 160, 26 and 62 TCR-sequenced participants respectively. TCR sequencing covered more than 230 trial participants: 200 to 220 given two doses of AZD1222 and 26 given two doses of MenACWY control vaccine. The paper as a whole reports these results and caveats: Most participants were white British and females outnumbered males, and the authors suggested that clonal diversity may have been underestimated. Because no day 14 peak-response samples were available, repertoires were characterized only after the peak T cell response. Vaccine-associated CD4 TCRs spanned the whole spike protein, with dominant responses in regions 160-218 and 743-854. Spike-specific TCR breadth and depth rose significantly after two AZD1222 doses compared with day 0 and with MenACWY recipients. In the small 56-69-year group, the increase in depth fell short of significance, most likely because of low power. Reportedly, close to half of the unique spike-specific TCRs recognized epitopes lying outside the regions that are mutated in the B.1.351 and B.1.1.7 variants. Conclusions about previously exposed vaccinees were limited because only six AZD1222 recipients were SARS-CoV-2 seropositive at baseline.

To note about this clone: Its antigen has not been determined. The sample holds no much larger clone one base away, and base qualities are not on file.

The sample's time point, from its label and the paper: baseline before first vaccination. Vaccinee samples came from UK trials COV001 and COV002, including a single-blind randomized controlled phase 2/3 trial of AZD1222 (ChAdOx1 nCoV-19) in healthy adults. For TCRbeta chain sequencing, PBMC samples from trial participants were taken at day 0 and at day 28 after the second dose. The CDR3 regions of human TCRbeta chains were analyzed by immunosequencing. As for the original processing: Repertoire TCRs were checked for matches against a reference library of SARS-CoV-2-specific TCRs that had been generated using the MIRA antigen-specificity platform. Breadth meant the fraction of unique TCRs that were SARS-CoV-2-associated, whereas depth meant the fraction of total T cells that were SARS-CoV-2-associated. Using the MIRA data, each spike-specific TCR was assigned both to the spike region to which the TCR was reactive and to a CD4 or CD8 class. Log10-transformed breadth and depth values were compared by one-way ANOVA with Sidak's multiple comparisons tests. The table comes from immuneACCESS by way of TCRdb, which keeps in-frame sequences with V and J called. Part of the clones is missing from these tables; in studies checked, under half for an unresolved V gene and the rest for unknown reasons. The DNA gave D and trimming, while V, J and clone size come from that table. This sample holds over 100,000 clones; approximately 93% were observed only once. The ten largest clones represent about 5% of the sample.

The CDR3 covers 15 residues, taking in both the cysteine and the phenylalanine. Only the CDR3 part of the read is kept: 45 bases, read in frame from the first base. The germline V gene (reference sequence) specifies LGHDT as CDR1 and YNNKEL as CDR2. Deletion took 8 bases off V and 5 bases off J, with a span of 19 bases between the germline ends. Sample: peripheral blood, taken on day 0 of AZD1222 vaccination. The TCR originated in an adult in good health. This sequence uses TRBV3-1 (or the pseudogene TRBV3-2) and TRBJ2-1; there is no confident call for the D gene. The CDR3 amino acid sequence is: CASYPSRASHNEQFF. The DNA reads TGTGCCAGCTACCCAAGTAGGGCTAGTCACAATGAGCAGTTCTTC.